These 29 T cell receptor beta chains came from one sample sequenced in a study of cytomegalovirus exposure and HLA in healthy donors (dated by TCRdb to 2016 to 2017). Receptors were amplified or captured by the immunoSEQ multiplex PCR assay. For the multiplex PCR, a mixture combining 60 forward primers for TCR Vbeta segments and 13 reverse primers for TCR Jbeta segments was used. TCRdb obtained this table from immuneACCESS and retained in-frame rearrangements with V and J assigned. These tables miss some clones; where compared with another copy, unresolved V genes account for less than half of the shortfall, and the remainder is unexplained. The sample records tens of thousands of clones, approximately 90% of which are singletons. Of the sample, roughly an eighth is held by the ten largest clones. The sequenced sample consisted of PBMCs. These TCRs come from a woman in her thirties or forties in good health and CMV-seropositive.

The chain recombines TRBV10-1 with TRBJ1-5; no firm D call. V gave up 7 bases and J gave up 1 base, with 5 bases separating them. CDR3 size: 12 residues. Germline V CDR1 and CDR2: WNHNN, SYGVQD (reference sequence). The CDR3 spells CASIRSNQPQHF. CDR3 nucleotides: TGCGCCAGCATCAGGAGCAATCAGCCCCAGCATTTT.

The chain couples TRBV29-1 to TRBJ2-7; unclear D gene. Per germline, CDR1 SQVTM and CDR2 ANQGSEA. V was pared by 4 bases and J by 2 bases, with 6 bases between. The CDR3 extends over 11 amino acids. CDR3 protein: CSVGTTYEQYF. As DNA, the CDR3 is TGCAGCGTTGGAACAACCTACGAGCAGTACTTC.

V and J are TRBV19 and TRBJ2-3, with D possibly TRBD1 on 5 matching bases. CDR1 LNHDA and CDR2 SQIVND come from the germline V gene (reference sequence). V lost 4 bases and J 2 bases, leaving 22 bases between the germline ends. The CDR3 sequence is 18 residues long. For the CDR3, the DNA is TGTGCCAGTAGTAAGTTACCATGGGCGGCAGGGAACACAGATACGCAGTATTTT. This sequence encodes CASSKLPWAAGNTDTQYF.

This clone has only one observation. The genes are TRBV6-1 and TRBJ1-5, with 7 bases that match TRBD1. Germline loops: CDR1 MNHNS, CDR2 SASEGT. With 8 bases clipped from V and 3 bases from J, the junction kept 7 bases outside the gene matches. CDR3 size: 14 residues. CDR3 DNA sequence: TGTGCCAGCCACAGGGGAAATCTCAATCAGCCCCAGCATTTT. Protein: CASHRGNLNQPQHF.

As DNA, the CDR3 is TGTGCCTGGGCTAACCGGGACAGCCTGTTTAACTATAATTCACCCCTCCACTTT. Protein sequence: CAWANRDSLFNYNSPLHF. This chain joins TRBV30 and TRBJ1-6; 7 nucleotides agree with TRBD1. J was trimmed by 3 bases and V by 5 bases; bases with no gene match: 16. Looked up from germline, CDR1 is GTSNPN and CDR2 is SVGIG (reference sequence). The CDR3 extends over 18 amino acids. The whole variable domain, filled in from reference TRBV30 and TRBJ1-6, reads SQTIHQWPATLVQPVGSPLSLECTVEGTSNPNLYWYRQAAGRGLQLLFYSVGIGQISSEVPQNLSASRPQDRQFILSSKKLLLSDSGFYLCAWANRDSLFNYNSPLHFGNGTRLTVT.

The chain joins TRBV28 to TRBJ1-2; D possibly corresponds to TRBD1 (6 bases). Trimming left V 5 bases short and J 7 bases short, with 17 bases between. The CDR3 extends over 14 amino acids. Germline CDR1 reads MDHEN; CDR2 reads SYDVKM. CDR3: CASSRLGGQGGYTF. CDR3 nucleotides: TGTGCCAGCAGTCGGCTCGGGGGGCAGGGTGGCTACACCTTC.

The CDR3 DNA sequence: TGTGCCAGCAGTTTTACACTAGCGAGCGAGCAGTACTTC. It translates to CASSFTLASEQYF. The chain uses TRBV27 and TRBJ2-7, with TRBD2 matching 7 bases. Germline lookup yields CDR1 MNHEY and CDR2 SMNVEV (reference sequence). J gave up 6 bases and V 3 bases, and 5 bases lay outside the gene matches. The CDR3 is 13 amino acids.

The genes are TRBV27 and TRBJ2-5, with D perhaps TRBD2 (5 bases). Trimming shortened V by 7 bases and J by 5 bases, and 20 bases separated the two germline ends. Germline lookup yields CDR1 MNHEY and CDR2 SMNVEV (reference sequence). This CDR3 has 15 amino acids. The CDR3 region is CASTRDRAGVETQYF. CDR3 DNA: TGTGCCAGCACTCGAGACCGGGCCGGGGTGGAGACCCAGTACTTC.

V gene TRBV6-5 combines with J gene TRBJ1-2; D gene unclear. The germline V gene has CDR1 MNHEY and CDR2 SVGAGI. Trimming took 1 base from V and 8 from J, leaving 14 bases between them. CDR3 length: 14 amino acids. The CDR3 region is CASSYLTPSGGYTF. DNA of the CDR3: TGTGCCAGCAGTTACTTGACTCCTAGTGGCGGCTACACCTTC.

The chain uses TRBV10-3 and TRBJ2-7, with 8 bases matching TRBD1. The CDR3 extends over 12 amino acids. Germline trimming cut 8 bases from V and 1 base from J; bases unmatched to any gene: 1. CDR1 ENHRY and CDR2 SYGVKD come from the germline V gene. The DNA of the CDR3 is TGTGCCATCCGACAGGGGTCCTACGAGCAGTACTTC. Encoded protein: CAIRQGSYEQYF.

The chain has TRBV6-5 and TRBJ1-1; the D gene is possibly TRBD1 (6 bases). The CDR3 spans 14 residues. Germline V gives CDR1 MNHEY, CDR2 SVGAGI. Trimming left V 8 bases short and J 0 bases short, with 13 bases between. CDR3 DNA sequence: TGTGCCAGCCGCCTCAGGGGTGTGAACACTGAAGCTTTCTTT. Protein product: CASRLRGVNTEAFF.

This chain connects TRBV4-3 to TRBJ2-5, with D possibly being TRBD2 (5 bases). The V and J ends lost 1 base and 9 bases respectively, with 12 bases between them. Per the germline V gene, CDR1 is LGHNA and CDR2 is YSLEER. The CDR3 spans 13 residues. The CDR3 reads CASSQGEPGSQYF. In DNA form, the CDR3 reads TGCGCCAGCAGCCAAGGGGAGCCTGGGTCCCAGTACTTC.

V usage is TRBV28 and J usage is TRBJ2-7, with D unclear. Germline-derived CDR1 and CDR2 are MDHEN and SYDVKM. Trimming stripped 5 bases from V and 0 bases from J, with 11 bases between. This CDR3 spans 14 amino acids. The CDR3 DNA sequence: TGTGCCAGCAGTCCAGTCAGGTTCTCCTACGAGCAGTACTTC. Translation gives CASSPVRFSYEQYF.

This chain links TRBV7-9 with TRBJ1-1; no definite D call. From germline, CDR1 is SEHNR and CDR2 FQNEAQ (reference sequence). V was clipped by 3 bases and J by 8 bases, with 10 bases between them. The CDR3 consists of 12 residues. The CDR3 sequence: CASSFEAAEAFF. Here the CDR3 DNA reads TGTGCCAGCAGCTTTGAGGCAGCCGAAGCTTTCTTT.

The rearrangement uses TRBV27 and TRBJ2-3; no clear D gene. The CDR3 has 12 residues. V lost 5 bases and J lost 4, with 7 bases in between. Germline CDR1 is MNHEY and CDR2 is SMNVEV (reference sequence). The CDR3 spells CASSLKPDTQYF. The CDR3 coding sequence is TGTGCCAGCAGTCTAAAGCCAGATACGCAGTATTTT.

The chain combines TRBV25-1 with TRBJ1-1; 8 bases are shared with TRBD1. With 4 bases clipped from V and 3 bases from J, the junction kept 7 bases outside the gene matches. The germline V gene encodes CDR1 MGHDK and CDR2 SYGVNS. The length of the CDR3 is 15 residues. CDR3 in DNA: TGTGCCAGCAGTGGGGACAGGTACATGGACACTGAAGCTTTCTTT. It translates to CASSGDRYMDTEAFF.

V and J are TRBV19 and TRBJ2-5; TRBD1 aligns across 10 bases. The J call may not be correct, given that the DNA end is closer to TRBJ2-7. From germline, CDR1 is LNHDA and CDR2 SQIVND (reference sequence). This CDR3 has 14 residues. The CDR3 loop reads CASSWGTGAYEQYF. In DNA, the CDR3 is TGTGCCAGTAGTTGGGGGACAGGGGCCTACGAGCAGTACTTC.

This clone has only a few counts. The chain uses TRBV30 and TRBJ1-5; TRBD1 matches at 7 bases. J was trimmed by 8 bases and V by 0 bases; bases with no gene match: 10. The germline V gene has CDR1 GTSNPN and CDR2 SVGIG (reference sequence). The CDR3 runs 15 residues. In DNA form, the CDR3 reads TGTGCCTGGAGTGTAGGACAGGTCGTCATCAAGCCCCAGCATTTT. Amino acids: CAWSVGQVVIKPQHF.

This clone was detected only once. The chain combines TRBV5-4 with TRBJ2-3, with D hard to call. V lost 2 bases and J lost 4, with 8 bases in between. The CDR3 spans 13 residues. Germline loops: CDR1 SGHNT, CDR2 YYREEE (reference sequence). The CDR3: CASSFFRSDTQYF. The CDR3 DNA reads TGTGCCAGCAGCTTCTTCAGATCAGATACGCAGTATTTT.

In its sample, this clone was seen a few times. The chain combines TRBV4-1 with TRBJ1-5; TRBD1 might be the D (5 bases). CDR1 is MGHRA and CDR2 is YSYEKL in the germline V gene. The CDR3 runs to 15 residues. V gave up 2 bases and J gave up 4 bases, with 12 bases separating them. CDR3 nucleotides: TGCGCCAGCAGCCAACCTACAGGTAAAAATCAGCCCCAGCATTTT. Translated: CASSQPTGKNQPQHF.

This chain links TRBV7-9 with TRBJ2-7; tentative D call: TRBD1 (6 bases). This CDR3 spans 13 amino acids. Trimming shortened V by 6 bases and J by 3 bases, and 12 bases separated the two germline ends. Germline V gives CDR1 SEHNR, CDR2 FQNEAQ (reference sequence). As DNA, the CDR3 is TGTGCCAGCAGGCCCGCAGGGGTCTACGAGCAGTACTTC. Its protein is CASRPAGVYEQYF. The full variable domain, in which reference TRBV7-9 and TRBJ2-7 provide the parts outside the CDR3, is DTGVSQNPRHKITKRGQNVTFRCDPISEHNRLYWYRQTLGQGPEFLTYFQNEAQLEKSRLLSDRFSAERPKGSFSTLEIQRTEQGDSAMYLCASRPAGVYEQYFGPGTRLTVT.

This clone was seen once. The chain is built from TRBV9 and TRBJ2-7, with 9 bases aligning to TRBD1. Germline CDR1 reads SGDLS; CDR2 reads YYNGEE. V lost 2 bases and J lost 5; bases outside the gene matches: 5. The CDR3 sequence is 14 residues long. The CDR3 is CASSVWDRVDEQYF. DNA for the CDR3: TGTGCCAGCAGCGTCTGGGACAGGGTAGACGAGCAGTACTTC.

The rearrangement uses TRBV4-3 and TRBJ1-2; TRBD1 matches at 9 bases. The CDR3 length is 14 residues. V shed 6 bases and J 8 bases; nucleotides not matched to a gene: 10. The V gene's germline CDR1 is LGHNA and CDR2 YSLEER. This CDR3 is CASRHRQGGVGYTF. DNA for the CDR3: TGCGCCAGCAGACATAGACAGGGGGGTGTGGGCTACACCTTC.

This rearrangement joins TRBV19 to TRBJ1-6, with 9 nucleotides matching TRBD1. The V gene's germline CDR1 is LNHDA and CDR2 SQIVND (reference sequence). The CDR3 contains 14 residues. Germline trimming cut 5 bases from V and 7 bases from J; bases unmatched to any gene: 3. CDR3 amino acids: CASSSTGGNSPLHF. For the CDR3, the DNA is TGTGCCAGTAGTTCGACAGGGGGAAATTCACCCCTCCACTTT.

V usage is TRBV4-3 and J usage is TRBJ2-2; TRBD1 is a possible D gene (6 bases). The CDR3 has 16 amino acids. The V and J ends lost 0 bases and 3 bases respectively, with 11 bases between them. From germline, CDR1 is LGHNA and CDR2 YSLEER. The CDR3: CASSQEWGQDTGELFF. CDR3 bases: TGCGCCAGCAGCCAAGAATGGGGGCAGGACACCGGGGAGCTGTTTTTT.

V gene TRBV28 combines with J gene TRBJ2-7, with 8 positions matching TRBD1. This CDR3 has 15 amino acids. Trimming took 2 bases from V and 1 from J; bases not matched to a gene: 4. CDR1 is MDHEN and CDR2 is SYDVKM in the germline V gene. The CDR3 loop is CASSLSRTGSYEQYF. The CDR3 bases are TGTGCCAGCAGTTTAAGTAGGACAGGGTCCTACGAGCAGTACTTC.

The chain carries TRBV11-2 and TRBJ2-3, with D perhaps TRBD2 (5 bases). CDR3 length: 18 residues. Germline V CDR1 and CDR2: SGHAT, FQNNGV. The V and J ends lost 5 bases and 1 base respectively, with 22 bases between them. CDR3 in DNA: TGTGCCAGCAGCAACCCCTTGGGGAGCCCTTACGGCACAGATACGCAGTATTTT. It codes for CASSNPLGSPYGTDTQYF.

V and J are TRBV9 and TRBJ2-5, with 8 positions matching TRBD1. This CDR3 region has 15 residues. CDR1 and CDR2 (germline): SGDLS, YYNGEE. J was trimmed by 5 bases and V by 4 bases; bases with no gene match: 10. The CDR3 reads CASSSRTGMYETQYF. In DNA form, the CDR3 reads TGTGCCAGCAGCTCCCGGACAGGGATGTATGAGACCCAGTACTTC.

The chain carries TRBV6-6 and TRBJ2-3; 7 nucleotides agree with TRBD2. Germline values: CDR1 MNHNY, CDR2 SVGAGI (reference sequence). The CDR3 has 14 amino acids. V was clipped by 8 bases and J by 2 bases; unmatched bases: 7. The CDR3 DNA reads as TGTGCCAGCGATCGGGGAGGGCCCACAGATACGCAGTATTTT. Its protein is CASDRGGPTDTQYF.